A selection of T cell receptor beta chains follows, all from one sample in a study of T cell responses to AZD1222 COVID-19 vaccine. TCRdb's table, derived via immunoSEQ multiplex PCR, lists solely in-frame clones and lacks some. The table records some 150,000 clones, more than 85% of them present only once. The sample consisted of peripheral blood, taken on day 0 of AZD1222 vaccination. The receptor source for this set is an adult in good health. Both conserved end residues are part of each CDR3. Fields, in order: V gene, J gene, CDR3 length, CDR3 protein.

v_gene: TRBV5-8
j_gene: TRBJ1-1
len: 17
CDR3aa: CASSLGTGGAGDTEAFF

v_gene: TRBV5-6
j_gene: TRBJ1-2
len: 13
CDR3aa: CASSLVGLGGYTF

v_gene: TRBV4-1
j_gene: TRBJ2-1
len: 15
CDR3aa: CASSRLAGGVDEQFF

v_gene: TRBV7-8
j_gene: TRBJ2-5
len: 15
CDR3aa: CASTPSGGAGETQYF

v_gene: TRBV4-3
j_gene: TRBJ2-7
len: 16
CDR3aa: CASSQEPGSNSYEQYF

v_gene: TRBV24-1
j_gene: TRBJ1-4
len: 14
CDR3aa: CATSPTGDYEKLFF

v_gene: TRBV19
j_gene: TRBJ2-7
len: 14
CDR3aa: CASSIGTGPYEQYF

v_gene: TRBV3-1/TRBV3-2
j_gene: TRBJ1-5
len: 14
CDR3aa: CASSQNTVNQPQHF

v_gene: TRBV5-4
j_gene: TRBJ2-7
len: 14
CDR3aa: CASSPGGRGDEQYF

v_gene: TRBV6-5
j_gene: TRBJ2-2
len: 14
CDR3aa: CASRGRSSHGELFF

v_gene: TRBV9
j_gene: TRBJ1-6
len: 12
CDR3aa: CASSGHNSPLHF

v_gene: TRBV7-3
j_gene: TRBJ1-2
len: 13
CDR3aa: CASSLEGWDGYTF

v_gene: TRBV5-1
j_gene: TRBJ1-6
len: 16
CDR3aa: CASSSKPGQGSSPLHF

v_gene: TRBV12-3/TRBV12-4
j_gene: TRBJ1-1
len: 13
CDR3aa: CASSSRQGTEAFF

v_gene: TRBV5-6
j_gene: TRBJ1-5
len: 13
CDR3aa: CASSRSFGQPQHF

v_gene: TRBV5-1
j_gene: TRBJ1-3
len: 13
CDR3aa: CASSLVGGNTIYF

v_gene: TRBV5-1
j_gene: TRBJ2-3
len: 14
CDR3aa: CASSLATGTDTQYF

v_gene: TRBV3-1/TRBV3-2
j_gene: TRBJ1-4
len: 13
CDR3aa: CASAGPSNEKLFF

v_gene: TRBV7-6
j_gene: TRBJ1-6
len: 17
CDR3aa: CASSLAGTGGYNSPLHF

v_gene: TRBV5-1
j_gene: TRBJ1-5
len: 14
CDR3aa: CASSSGTGGQPQHF

v_gene: TRBV3-1/TRBV3-2
j_gene: TRBJ1-6
len: 14
CDR3aa: CASSPKRQNSPLHF

v_gene: TRBV5-4
j_gene: TRBJ1-1
len: 15
CDR3aa: CASSLVGPGDTEAFF

v_gene: TRBV3-1/TRBV3-2
j_gene: TRBJ2-4
len: 14
CDR3aa: CASSPQRQGNIQYF

v_gene: TRBV30
j_gene: TRBJ2-5
len: 11
CDR3aa: CAWSVKETQYF

v_gene: TRBV30
j_gene: TRBJ2-3
len: 14
CDR3aa: CAWSFGAATDTQYF

v_gene: TRBV7-2
j_gene: TRBJ2-3
len: 13
CDR3aa: CASRQASTDTQYF

v_gene: TRBV9
j_gene: TRBJ2-5
len: 16
CDR3aa: CASSAPTSIKQETQYF

v_gene: TRBV13
j_gene: TRBJ1-6
len: 14
CDR3aa: CASSLQGARGALHF

v_gene: TRBV10-3
j_gene: TRBJ1-2
len: 12
CDR3aa: CAISKTGEGYTF

v_gene: TRBV5-4
j_gene: TRBJ1-2
len: 14
CDR3aa: CASSLSGTGYGYTF

v_gene: TRBV4-2
j_gene: TRBJ2-3
len: 14
CDR3aa: CASSQGGFTDTQYF

v_gene: TRBV6-2/TRBV6-3
j_gene: TRBJ1-4
len: 14
CDR3aa: CASSYPPWGEKLFF

v_gene: TRBV11-3
j_gene: TRBJ2-3
len: 15
CDR3aa: CASSLDGGNTDTQYF

v_gene: TRBV19
j_gene: TRBJ1-2
len: 16
CDR3aa: CASSWPLGTANYGYTF

v_gene: TRBV9
j_gene: TRBJ1-5
len: 18
CDR3aa: CASSWGQGGKPPYQPQHF

v_gene: TRBV3-1/TRBV3-2
j_gene: TRBJ2-4
len: 16
CDR3aa: CASSNLAGGFKNIQYF

v_gene: TRBV5-6
j_gene: TRBJ2-3
len: 15
CDR3aa: CASNLGSGVPDTQYF

v_gene: TRBV24-1
j_gene: TRBJ2-1
len: 13
CDR3aa: CATSDLGYSEQFF

v_gene: TRBV5-1
j_gene: TRBJ2-3
len: 14
CDR3aa: CASSSLAGQDTQYF

v_gene: TRBV19
j_gene: TRBJ1-5
len: 15
CDR3aa: CASTNRDGSNQPQHF